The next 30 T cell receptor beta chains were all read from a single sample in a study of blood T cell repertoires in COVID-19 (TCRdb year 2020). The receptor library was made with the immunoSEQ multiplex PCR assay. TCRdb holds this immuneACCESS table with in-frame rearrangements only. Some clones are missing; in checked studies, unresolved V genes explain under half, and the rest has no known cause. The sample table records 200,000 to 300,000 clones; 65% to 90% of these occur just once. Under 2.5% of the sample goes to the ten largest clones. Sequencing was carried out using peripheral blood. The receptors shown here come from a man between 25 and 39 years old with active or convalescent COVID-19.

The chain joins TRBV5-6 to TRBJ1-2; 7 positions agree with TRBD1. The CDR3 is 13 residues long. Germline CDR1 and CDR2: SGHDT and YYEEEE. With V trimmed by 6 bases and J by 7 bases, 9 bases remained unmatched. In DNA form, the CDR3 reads TGTGCCAGCACCGCGACAGGGCGGGGTGGCTACACCTTC. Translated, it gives CASTATGRGGYTF. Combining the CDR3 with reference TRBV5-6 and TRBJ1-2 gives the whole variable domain DAGVTQSPTHLIKTRGQQVTLRCSPKSGHDTVSWYQQALGQGPQFIFQYYEEEERQRGNFPDRFSGHQFPNYSSELNVNALLLGDSALYLCASTATGRGGYTFGSGTRLTVV.

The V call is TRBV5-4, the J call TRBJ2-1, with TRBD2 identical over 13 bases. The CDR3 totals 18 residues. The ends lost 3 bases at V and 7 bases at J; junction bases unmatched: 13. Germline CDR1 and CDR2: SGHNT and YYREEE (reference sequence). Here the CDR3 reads CASSSGLAGQPGDNEQFF. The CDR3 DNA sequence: TGTGCCAGCAGCTCGGGACTAGCGGGGCAACCCGGAGATAATGAGCAGTTCTTC.

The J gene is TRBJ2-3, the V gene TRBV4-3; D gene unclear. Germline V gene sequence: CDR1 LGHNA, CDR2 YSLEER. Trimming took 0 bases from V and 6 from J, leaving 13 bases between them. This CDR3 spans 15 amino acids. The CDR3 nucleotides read TGCGCCAGCAGCCAAGAATCGAGCATGTCGGATACGCAGTATTTT. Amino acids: CASSQESSMSDTQYF.

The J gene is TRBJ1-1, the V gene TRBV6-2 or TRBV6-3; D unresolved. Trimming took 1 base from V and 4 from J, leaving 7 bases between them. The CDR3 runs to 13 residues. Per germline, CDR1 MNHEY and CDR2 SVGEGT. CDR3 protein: CASSYFWSTEAFF. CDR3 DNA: TGTGCCAGCAGTTACTTTTGGAGCACTGAAGCTTTCTTT.

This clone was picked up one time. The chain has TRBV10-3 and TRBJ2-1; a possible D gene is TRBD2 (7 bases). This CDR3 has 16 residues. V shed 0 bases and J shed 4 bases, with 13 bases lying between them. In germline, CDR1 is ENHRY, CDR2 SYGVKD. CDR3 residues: CAISESGGAKYNEQFF. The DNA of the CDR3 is TGTGCCATCAGTGAGTCTGGGGGGGCGAAGTACAATGAGCAGTTCTTC.

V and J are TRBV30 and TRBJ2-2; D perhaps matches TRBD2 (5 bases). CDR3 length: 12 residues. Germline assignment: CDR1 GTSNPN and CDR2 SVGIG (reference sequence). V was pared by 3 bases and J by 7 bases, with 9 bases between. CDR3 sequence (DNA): TGTGCCTGGAGCCCCCGGGGCGGGGAGCTGTTTTTT. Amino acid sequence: CAWSPRGGELFF.

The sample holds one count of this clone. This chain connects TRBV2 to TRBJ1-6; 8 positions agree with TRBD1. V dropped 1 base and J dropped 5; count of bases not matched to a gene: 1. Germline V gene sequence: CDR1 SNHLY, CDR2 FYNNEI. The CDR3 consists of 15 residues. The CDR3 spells CASSEVGQDNSPLHF. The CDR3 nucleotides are TGTGCCAGCAGTGAAGTGGGACAGGATAATTCACCCCTCCACTTT. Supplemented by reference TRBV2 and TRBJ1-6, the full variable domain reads EPEVTQTPSHQVTQMGQEVILRCVPISNHLYFYWYRQILGQKVEFLVSFYNNEISEKSEIFDDQFSVERPDGSNFTLKIRSTKLEDSAMYFCASSEVGQDNSPLHFGNGTRLTVT.

The CDR3 DNA follows: TGCGCCAGCAGCCCACCGACGGGATCGATGGATTACACTGAAGCTTTCTTT. Protein product: CASSPPTGSMDYTEAFF. The V gene is TRBV5-1, the J gene TRBJ1-1; D gene unclear. Germline lookup yields CDR1 SGHRS and CDR2 YFSETQ. The CDR3 is 17 amino acids. V was trimmed by 4 bases and J by 3 bases, leaving 22 bases between them.

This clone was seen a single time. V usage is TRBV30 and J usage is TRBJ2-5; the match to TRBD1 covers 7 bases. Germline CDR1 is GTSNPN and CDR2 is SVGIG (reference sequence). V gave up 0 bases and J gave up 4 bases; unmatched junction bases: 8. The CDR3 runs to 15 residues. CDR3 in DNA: TGTGCCTGGAGTGTACAAAAGGGGGCATTAGAGACCCAGTACTTC. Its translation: CAWSVQKGALETQYF.

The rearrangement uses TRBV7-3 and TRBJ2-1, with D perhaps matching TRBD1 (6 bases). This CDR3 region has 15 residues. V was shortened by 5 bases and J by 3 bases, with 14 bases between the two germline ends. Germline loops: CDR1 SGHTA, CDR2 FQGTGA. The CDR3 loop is CASSAGPGDYNEQFF. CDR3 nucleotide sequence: TGTGCCAGCAGCGCCGGGCCAGGGGACTACAATGAGCAGTTCTTC.

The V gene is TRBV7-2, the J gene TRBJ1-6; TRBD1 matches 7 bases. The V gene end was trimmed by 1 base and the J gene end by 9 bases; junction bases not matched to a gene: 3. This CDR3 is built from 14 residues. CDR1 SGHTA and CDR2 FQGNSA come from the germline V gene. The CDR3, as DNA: TGTGCCAGCAGCTTAGACAGGGGTGGTTCACCCCTCCACTTT. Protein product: CASSLDRGGSPLHF.

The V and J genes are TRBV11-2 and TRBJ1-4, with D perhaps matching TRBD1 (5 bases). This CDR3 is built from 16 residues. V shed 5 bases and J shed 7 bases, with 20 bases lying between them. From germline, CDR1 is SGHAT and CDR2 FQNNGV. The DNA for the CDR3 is TGTGCCAGCAGCATAGGGGCTACGGGGGTTGGTGAAAAACTGTTTTTT. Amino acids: CASSIGATGVGEKLFF.

The CDR3 region is CSVESRGYYGYTF. CDR3 in DNA: TGCAGCGTTGAATCCAGGGGGTACTATGGCTACACCTTC. The chain carries TRBV29-1 and TRBJ1-2; 7 bases agree with TRBD1. V was pared by 2 bases and J by 3 bases, with 3 bases of the junction left unmatched. Germline CDR1 is SQVTM and CDR2 is ANQGSEA. The CDR3 spans 13 residues.

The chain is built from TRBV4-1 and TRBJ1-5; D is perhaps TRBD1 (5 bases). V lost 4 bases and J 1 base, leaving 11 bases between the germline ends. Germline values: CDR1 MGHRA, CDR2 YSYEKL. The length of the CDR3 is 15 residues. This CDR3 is CASSPIPGSNQPQHF. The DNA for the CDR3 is TGCGCCAGCAGCCCCATCCCAGGGAGCAATCAGCCCCAGCATTTT.

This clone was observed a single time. The CDR3, as DNA: TGTGCCAGCAGCTTGGCCGGGTATAATCAGCCCCAGCATTTT. Translation gives CASSLAGYNQPQHF. The chain employs TRBV5-6 and TRBJ1-5; D call uncertain. V dropped 0 bases and J dropped 4 bases, with 8 bases sitting between them. There are 14 residues in the CDR3. Germline lookup yields CDR1 SGHDT and CDR2 YYEEEE.

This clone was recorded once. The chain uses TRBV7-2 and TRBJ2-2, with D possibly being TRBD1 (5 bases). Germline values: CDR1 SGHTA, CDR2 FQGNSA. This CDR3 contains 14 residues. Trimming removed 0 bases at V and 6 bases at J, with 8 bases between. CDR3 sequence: CASSLAAGSGELFF. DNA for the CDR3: TGTGCCAGCAGCTTAGCCGCAGGGTCCGGGGAGCTGTTTTTT.

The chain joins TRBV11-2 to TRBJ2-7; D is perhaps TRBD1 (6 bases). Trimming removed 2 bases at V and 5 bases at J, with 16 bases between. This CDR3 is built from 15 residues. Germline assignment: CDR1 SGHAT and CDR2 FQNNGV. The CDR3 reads CASSLPGALGHEQYF. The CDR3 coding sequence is TGTGCCAGCAGCTTACCAGGGGCCTTGGGGCACGAGCAGTACTTC.

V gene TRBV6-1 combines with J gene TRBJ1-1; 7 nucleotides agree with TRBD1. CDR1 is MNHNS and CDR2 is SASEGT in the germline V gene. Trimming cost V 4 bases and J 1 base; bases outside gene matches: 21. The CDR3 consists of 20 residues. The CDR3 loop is CASSATGVWGLKGGNTEAFF. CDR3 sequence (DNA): TGTGCCAGCAGTGCTACAGGGGTCTGGGGGCTCAAAGGCGGGAACACTGAAGCTTTCTTT.

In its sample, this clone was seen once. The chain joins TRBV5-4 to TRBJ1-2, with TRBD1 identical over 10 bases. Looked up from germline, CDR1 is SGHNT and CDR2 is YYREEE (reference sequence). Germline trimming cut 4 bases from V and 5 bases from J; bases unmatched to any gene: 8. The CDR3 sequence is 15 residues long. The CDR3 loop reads CASSQTGGRLYGYTF. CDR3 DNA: TGTGCCAGCAGCCAGACAGGGGGCCGTTTATATGGCTACACCTTC.

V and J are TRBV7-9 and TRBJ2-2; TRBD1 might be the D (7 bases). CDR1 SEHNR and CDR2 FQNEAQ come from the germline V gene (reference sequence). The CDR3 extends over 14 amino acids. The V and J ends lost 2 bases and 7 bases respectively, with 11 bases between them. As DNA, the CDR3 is TGTGCCAGCAGCTTAAACAGGGGAGGCGGGGAGCTGTTTTTT. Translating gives CASSLNRGGGELFF. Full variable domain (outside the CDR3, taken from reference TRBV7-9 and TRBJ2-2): DTGVSQNPRHKITKRGQNVTFRCDPISEHNRLYWYRQTLGQGPEFLTYFQNEAQLEKSRLLSDRFSAERPKGSFSTLEIQRTEQGDSAMYLCASSLNRGGGELFFGEGSRLTVL.

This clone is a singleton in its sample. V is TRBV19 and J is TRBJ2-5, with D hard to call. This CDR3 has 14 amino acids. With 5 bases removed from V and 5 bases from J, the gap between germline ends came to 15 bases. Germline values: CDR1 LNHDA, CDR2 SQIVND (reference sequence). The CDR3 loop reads CASSLGIGAETQYF. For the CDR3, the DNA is TGTGCCAGTAGTCTTGGTATTGGAGCGGAGACCCAGTACTTC.

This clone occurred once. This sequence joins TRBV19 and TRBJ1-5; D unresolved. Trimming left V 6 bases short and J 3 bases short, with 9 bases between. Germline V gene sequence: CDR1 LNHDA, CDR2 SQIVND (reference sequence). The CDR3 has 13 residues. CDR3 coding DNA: TGTGCCAGTAGGTTGAGGTACAATCAGCCCCAGCATTTT. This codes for CASRLRYNQPQHF.

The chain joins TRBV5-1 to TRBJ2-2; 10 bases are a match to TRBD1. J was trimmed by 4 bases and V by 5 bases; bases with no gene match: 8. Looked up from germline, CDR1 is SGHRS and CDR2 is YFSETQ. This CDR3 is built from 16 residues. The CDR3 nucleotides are TGCGCCAGCAGTATGAGGGGACAGGGGCCCACCGGGGAGCTGTTTTTT. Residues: CASSMRGQGPTGELFF.

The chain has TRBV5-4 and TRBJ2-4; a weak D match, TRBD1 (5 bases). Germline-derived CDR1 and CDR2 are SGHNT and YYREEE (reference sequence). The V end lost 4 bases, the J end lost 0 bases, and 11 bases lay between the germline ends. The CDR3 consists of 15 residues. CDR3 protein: CASSQTELAKNIQYF. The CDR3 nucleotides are TGTGCCAGCAGCCAGACAGAATTAGCCAAAAACATTCAGTACTTC.

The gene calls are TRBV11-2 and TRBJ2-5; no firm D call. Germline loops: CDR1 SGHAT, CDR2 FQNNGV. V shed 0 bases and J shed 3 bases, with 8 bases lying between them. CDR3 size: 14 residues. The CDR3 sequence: CASSLDLPKETQYF. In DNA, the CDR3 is TGTGCCAGCAGCTTAGATCTACCGAAAGAGACCCAGTACTTC.

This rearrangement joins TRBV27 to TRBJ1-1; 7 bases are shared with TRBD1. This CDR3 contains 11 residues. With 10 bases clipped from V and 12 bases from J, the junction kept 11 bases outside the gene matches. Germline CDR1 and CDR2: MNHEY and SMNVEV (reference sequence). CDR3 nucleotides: TGTGCCACCTTCACAGAGACAGGGACTTTCTTT. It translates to CATFTETGTFF.

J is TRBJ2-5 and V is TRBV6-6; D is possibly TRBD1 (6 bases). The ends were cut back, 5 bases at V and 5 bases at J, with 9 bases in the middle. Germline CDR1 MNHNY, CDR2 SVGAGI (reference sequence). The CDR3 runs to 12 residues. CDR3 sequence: CASSRGTETQYF. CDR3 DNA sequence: TGTGCCAGCAGTAGGGGGACGGAGACCCAGTACTTC.

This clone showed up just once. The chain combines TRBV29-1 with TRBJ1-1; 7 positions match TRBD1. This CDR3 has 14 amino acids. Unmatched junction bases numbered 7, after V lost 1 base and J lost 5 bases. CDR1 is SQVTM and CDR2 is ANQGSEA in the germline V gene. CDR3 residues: CSVEGRQGVTEAFF. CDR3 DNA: TGCAGCGTTGAAGGGCGACAGGGCGTTACTGAAGCTTTCTTT.

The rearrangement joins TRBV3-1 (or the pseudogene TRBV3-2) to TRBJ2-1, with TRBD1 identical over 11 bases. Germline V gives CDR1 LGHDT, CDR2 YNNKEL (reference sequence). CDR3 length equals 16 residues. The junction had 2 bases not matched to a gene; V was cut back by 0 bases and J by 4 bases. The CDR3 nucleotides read TGTGCCAGCAGCCAAGATGGGACAGGGGGATACAATGAGCAGTTCTTC. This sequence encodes CASSQDGTGGYNEQFF.

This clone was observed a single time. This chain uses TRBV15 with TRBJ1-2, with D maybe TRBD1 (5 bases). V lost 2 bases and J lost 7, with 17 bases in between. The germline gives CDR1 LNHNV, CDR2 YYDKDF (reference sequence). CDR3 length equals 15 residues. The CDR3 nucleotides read TGTGCCACCAGCAGACGCCCCCACAGGACCAGTGGCTACACCTTC. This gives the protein CATSRRPHRTSGYTF. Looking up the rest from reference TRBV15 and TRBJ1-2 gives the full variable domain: DAMVIQNPRYQVTQFGKPVTLSCSQTLNHNVMYWYQQKSSQAPKLLFHYYDKDFNNEADTPDNFQSRRPNTSFCFLDIRSPGLGDTAMYLCATSRRPHRTSGYTFGSGTRLTVV.